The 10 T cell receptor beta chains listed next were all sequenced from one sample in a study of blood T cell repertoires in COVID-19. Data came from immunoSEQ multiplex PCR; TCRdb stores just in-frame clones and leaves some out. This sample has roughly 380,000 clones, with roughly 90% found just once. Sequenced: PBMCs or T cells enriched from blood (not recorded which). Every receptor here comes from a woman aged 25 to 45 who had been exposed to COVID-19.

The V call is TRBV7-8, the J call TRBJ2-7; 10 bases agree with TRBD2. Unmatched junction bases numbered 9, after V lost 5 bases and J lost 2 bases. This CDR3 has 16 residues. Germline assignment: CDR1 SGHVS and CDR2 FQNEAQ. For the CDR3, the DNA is TGTGCCAGCAGCAGAACTAGCGGGGACATTACCTACGAGCAGTACTTC. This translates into CASSRTSGDITYEQYF.

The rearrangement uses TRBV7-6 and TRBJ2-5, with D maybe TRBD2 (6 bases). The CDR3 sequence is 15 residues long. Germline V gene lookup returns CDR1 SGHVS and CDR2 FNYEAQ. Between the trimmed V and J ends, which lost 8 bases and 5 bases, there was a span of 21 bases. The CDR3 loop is CASSREAAGWETQYF. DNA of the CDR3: TGTGCCAGCTCGCGGGAAGCGGCCGGCTGGGAGACCCAGTACTTC.

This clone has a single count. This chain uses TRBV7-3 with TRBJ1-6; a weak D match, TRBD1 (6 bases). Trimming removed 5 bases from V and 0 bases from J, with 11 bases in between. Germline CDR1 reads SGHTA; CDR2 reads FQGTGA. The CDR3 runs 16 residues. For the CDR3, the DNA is TGTGCCAGCAGCCTCGGACAGAGCTCCTATAATTCACCCCTCCACTTT. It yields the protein CASSLGQSSYNSPLHF.

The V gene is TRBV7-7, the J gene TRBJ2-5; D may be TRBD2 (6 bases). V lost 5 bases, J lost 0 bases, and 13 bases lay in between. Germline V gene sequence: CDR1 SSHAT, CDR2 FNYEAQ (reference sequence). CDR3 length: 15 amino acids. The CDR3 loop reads CASSPSRGYQETQYF. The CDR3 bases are TGTGCCAGCAGCCCATCCCGGGGGTACCAAGAGACCCAGTACTTC.

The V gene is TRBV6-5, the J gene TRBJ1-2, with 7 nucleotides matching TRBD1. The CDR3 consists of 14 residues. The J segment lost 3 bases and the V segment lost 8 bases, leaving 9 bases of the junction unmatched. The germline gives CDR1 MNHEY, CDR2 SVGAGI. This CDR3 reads CASVPLDRDYGYTF. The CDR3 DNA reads TGTGCCAGCGTCCCTCTAGACAGGGACTATGGCTACACCTTC.

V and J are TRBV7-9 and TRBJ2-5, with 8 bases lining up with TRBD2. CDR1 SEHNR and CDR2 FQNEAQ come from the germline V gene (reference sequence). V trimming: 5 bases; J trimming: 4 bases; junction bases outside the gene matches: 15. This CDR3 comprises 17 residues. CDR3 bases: TGTGCCAGCAGCCGGGCTAACCCGGGACTAGTCCTAGAGACCCAGTACTTC. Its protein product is CASSRANPGLVLETQYF.

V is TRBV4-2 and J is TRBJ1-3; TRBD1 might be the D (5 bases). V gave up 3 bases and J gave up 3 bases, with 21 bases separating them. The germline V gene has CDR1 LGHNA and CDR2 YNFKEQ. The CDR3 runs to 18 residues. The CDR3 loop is CASSHPKAATASGNTIYF. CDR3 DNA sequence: TGTGCCAGCAGCCACCCCAAGGCCGCGACAGCGAGTGGAAACACCATATATTTT.

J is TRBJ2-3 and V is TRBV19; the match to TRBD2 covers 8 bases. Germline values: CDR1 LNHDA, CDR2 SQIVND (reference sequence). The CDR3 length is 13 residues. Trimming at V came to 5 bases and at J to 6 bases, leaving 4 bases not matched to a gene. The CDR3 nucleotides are TGTGCCAGTAGTCCCCCGGGAGGGGATACGCAGTATTTT. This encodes CASSPPGGDTQYF.

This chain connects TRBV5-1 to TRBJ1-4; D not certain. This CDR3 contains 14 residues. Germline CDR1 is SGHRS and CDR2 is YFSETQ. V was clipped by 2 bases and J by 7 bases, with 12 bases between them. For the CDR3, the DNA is TGCGCCAGCAGCTTTACTAGGGATGGTGAAAAACTGTTTTTT. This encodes CASSFTRDGEKLFF.

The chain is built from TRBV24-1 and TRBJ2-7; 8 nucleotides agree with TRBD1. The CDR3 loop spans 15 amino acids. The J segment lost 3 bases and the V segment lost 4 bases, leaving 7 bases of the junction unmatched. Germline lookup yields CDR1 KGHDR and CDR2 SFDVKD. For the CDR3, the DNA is TGTGCCACCAGTGAAGGGGGGACAGGCGACTACGAGCAGTACTTC. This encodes CATSEGGTGDYEQYF.